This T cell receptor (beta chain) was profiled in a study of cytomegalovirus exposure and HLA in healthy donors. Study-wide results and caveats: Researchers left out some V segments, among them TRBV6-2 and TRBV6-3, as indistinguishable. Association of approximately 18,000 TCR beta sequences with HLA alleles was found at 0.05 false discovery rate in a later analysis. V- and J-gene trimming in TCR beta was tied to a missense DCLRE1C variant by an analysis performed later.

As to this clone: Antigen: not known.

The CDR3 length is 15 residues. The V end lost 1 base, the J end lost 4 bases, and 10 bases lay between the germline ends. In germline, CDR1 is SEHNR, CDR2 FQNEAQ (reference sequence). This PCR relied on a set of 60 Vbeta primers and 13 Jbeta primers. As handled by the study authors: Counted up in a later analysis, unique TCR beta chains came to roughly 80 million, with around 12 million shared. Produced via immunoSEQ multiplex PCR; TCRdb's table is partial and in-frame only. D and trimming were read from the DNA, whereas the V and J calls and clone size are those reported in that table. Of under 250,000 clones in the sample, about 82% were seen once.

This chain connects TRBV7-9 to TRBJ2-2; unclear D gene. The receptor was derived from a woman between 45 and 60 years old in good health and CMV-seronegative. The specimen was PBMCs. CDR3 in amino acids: CASSLGAILTGELFF. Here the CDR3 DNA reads TGTGCCAGCAGCTTAGGGGCAATTCTCACCGGGGAGCTGTTTTTT.